This T cell receptor (beta chain) is drawn from a study of blood T cell repertoires in COVID-19. Per the germline V gene, CDR1 is SEHNR and CDR2 is FQNEAQ (reference sequence). Trimming cost V 8 bases and J 9 bases, with 8 bases left between them. The CDR3 is 10 residues long. This table comes from immunoSEQ multiplex PCR, and its TCRdb copy is limited to in-frame clones, with some not included. The data contain roughly 500,000 clones, 89% of them singletons. Sequenced input: peripheral blood. The chain uses TRBV7-9 and TRBJ2-1, with D unresolved. This TCR came from a man aged 18-30 years with COVID-19, enrolled during active disease. CDR3 in amino acids: CASSGFEQFF. CDR3 DNA sequence: TGTGCCAGCTCGGGTTTTGAGCAGTTCTTC.